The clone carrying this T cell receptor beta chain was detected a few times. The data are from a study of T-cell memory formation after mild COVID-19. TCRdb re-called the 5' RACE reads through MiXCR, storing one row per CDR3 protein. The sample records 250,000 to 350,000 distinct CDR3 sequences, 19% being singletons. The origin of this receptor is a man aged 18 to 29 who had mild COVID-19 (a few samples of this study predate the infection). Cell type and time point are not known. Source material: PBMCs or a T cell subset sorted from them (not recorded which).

As DNA, the CDR3 is TGTGCCAGCCAAAACCCCCGGGGGGGCGGGGAGACCCAGTACTTC. Translation: CASQNPRGGGETQYF. The chain recombines TRBV25-1 with TRBJ2-5; 8 nucleotides match TRBD2. Germline CDR1 is MGHDK and CDR2 is SYGVNS. Germline trimming cut 8 bases from V and 5 bases from J; bases unmatched to any gene: 13. The CDR3 has 15 amino acids.